This TCR beta chain was profiled in a study of blood T cell repertoires in COVID-19. About the study: COVID-19 samples from acute and convalescent phases originated in the United States, Italy and Spain.

The CDR3 length is 18 residues. Losses at the gene ends were 2 bases for V and 3 bases for J; bases not matched to a gene: 10. Looked up from germline, CDR1 is SGDLS and CDR2 is YYNGEE. Followed longitudinally, the Seattle patients had been enrolled during active infection. Per the authors' pipeline: From reference gene primer amplification, estimates of nucleated cell counts were derived. Repertoires were generated with immunoSEQ multiplex PCR, while TCRdb's copy carries only in-frame clones and drops some. V, J and clone size derive from that table, while D and trimming were established from the DNA sequence. The sample records 200,000 or so clones, 70% to 90% being singletons.

The chain recombines TRBV9 with TRBJ2-2, with TRBD1 matching 10 bases. The TCR was taken from a man aged 30 to 39 with COVID-19, enrolled during active disease. The sequencing sample was made of peripheral blood. The CDR3 sequence is CASSVAIRGTGDTGELFF. CDR3 nucleotides: TGTGCCAGCAGCGTCGCAATTAGGGGGACAGGGGACACCGGGGAGCTGTTTTTT.